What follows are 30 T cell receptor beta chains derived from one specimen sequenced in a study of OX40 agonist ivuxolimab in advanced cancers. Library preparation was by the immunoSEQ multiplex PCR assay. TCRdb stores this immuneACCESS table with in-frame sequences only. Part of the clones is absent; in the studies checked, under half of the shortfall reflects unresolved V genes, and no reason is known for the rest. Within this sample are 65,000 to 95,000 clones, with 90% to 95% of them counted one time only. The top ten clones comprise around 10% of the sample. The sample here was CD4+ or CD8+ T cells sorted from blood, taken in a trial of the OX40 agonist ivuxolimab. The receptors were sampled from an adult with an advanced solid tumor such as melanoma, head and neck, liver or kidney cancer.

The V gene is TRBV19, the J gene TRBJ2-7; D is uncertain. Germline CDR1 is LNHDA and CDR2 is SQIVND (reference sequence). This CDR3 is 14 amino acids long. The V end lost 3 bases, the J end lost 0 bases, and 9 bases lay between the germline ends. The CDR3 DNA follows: TGTGCCAGTAGTATCACTATGAGCTCCTACGAGCAGTACTTC. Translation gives CASSITMSSYEQYF.

The CDR3 spells CASSITGQGVYEQYF. In DNA, the CDR3 is TGTGCCAGTAGTATCACGGGACAGGGGGTCTACGAGCAGTACTTC. The gene calls are TRBV19 and TRBJ2-7, with 11 bases matching TRBD1. The germline gives CDR1 LNHDA, CDR2 SQIVND (reference sequence). This CDR3 is built from 15 residues. Germline trimming cut 3 bases from V and 3 bases from J; bases unmatched to any gene: 4.

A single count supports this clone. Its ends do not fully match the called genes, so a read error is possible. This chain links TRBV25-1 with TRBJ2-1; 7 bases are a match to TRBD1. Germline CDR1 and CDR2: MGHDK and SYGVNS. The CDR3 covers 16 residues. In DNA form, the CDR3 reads TGTGCCAGCAGTGAGCGGACAGGTAGCTCCTACAATGGGCAGTTCTTC. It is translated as CASSERTGSSYNGQFF. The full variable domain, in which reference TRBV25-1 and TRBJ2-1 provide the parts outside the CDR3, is EADIYQTPRYLVIGTGKKITLECSQTMGHDKMYWYQQDPGMELHLIHYSYGVNSTEKGDLSSESTVSRIRTEHFPLTLESARPSHTSQYLCASSERTGSSYNGQFFGPGTRLTVL.

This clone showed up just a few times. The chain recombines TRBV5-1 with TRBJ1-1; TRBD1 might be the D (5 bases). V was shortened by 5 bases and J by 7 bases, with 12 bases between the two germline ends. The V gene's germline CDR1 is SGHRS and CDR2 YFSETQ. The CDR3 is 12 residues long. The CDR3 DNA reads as TGCGCCAGCAGTTGGGACCGCAGTGAAGCTTTCTTT. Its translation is CASSWDRSEAFF.

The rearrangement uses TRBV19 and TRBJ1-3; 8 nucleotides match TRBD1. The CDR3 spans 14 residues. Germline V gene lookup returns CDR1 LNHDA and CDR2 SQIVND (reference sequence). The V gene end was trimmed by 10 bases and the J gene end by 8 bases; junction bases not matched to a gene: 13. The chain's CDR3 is CATIQGARLDTIYF. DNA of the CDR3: TGTGCCACAATTCAGGGGGCGCGCCTAGACACCATATATTTT.

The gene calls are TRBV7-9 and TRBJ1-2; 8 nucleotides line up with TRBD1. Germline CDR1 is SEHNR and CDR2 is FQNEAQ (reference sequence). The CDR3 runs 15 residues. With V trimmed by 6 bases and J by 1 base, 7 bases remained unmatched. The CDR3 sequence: CASRPRTGNNYGYTF. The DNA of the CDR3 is TGTGCCAGCAGACCCAGGACAGGGAATAACTATGGCTACACCTTC.

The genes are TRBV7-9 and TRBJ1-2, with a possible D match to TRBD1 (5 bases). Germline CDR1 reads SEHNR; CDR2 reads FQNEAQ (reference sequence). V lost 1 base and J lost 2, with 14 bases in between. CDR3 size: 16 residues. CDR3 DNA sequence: TGTGCCAGCAGCTTAGTTGCCTCTAGACAGAACTATGGCTACACCTTC. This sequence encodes CASSLVASRQNYGYTF.

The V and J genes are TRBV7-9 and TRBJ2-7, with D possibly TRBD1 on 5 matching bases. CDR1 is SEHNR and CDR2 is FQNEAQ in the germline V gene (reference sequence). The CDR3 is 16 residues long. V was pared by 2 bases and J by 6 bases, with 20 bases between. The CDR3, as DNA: TGTGCCAGCAGCTTATACCTTGGTCCAGGGCAGGTCGAGCAGTACTTC. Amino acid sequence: CASSLYLGPGQVEQYF.

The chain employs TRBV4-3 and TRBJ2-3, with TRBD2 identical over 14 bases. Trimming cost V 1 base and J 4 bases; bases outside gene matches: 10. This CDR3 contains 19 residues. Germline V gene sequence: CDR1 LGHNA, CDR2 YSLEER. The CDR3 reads CASSQAHTGLAGAADTQYF. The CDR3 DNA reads TGCGCCAGCAGCCAAGCCCATACGGGACTAGCGGGAGCGGCAGATACGCAGTATTTT.

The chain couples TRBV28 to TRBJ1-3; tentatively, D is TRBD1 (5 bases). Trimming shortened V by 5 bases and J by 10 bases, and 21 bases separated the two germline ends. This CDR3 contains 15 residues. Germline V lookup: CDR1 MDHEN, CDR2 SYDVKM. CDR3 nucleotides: TGTGCCAGCAGTCCCCCGCCAGTCGGCGGGGGGACCATATATTTT. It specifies CASSPPPVGGGTIYF.

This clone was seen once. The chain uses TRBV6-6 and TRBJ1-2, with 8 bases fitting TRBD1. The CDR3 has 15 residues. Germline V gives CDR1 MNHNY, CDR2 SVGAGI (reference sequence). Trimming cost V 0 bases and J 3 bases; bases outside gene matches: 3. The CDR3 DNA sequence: TGTGCCAGCAGTTACTCGATGGACAGGGACTATGGCTACACCTTC. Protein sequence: CASSYSMDRDYGYTF.

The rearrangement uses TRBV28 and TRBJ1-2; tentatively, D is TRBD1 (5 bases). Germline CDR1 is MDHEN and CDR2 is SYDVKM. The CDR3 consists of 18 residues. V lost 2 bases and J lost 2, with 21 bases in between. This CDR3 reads CASSLRGGTPHANYGYTF. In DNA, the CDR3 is TGTGCCAGCAGTTTAAGAGGCGGGACGCCCCACGCCAACTATGGCTACACCTTC.

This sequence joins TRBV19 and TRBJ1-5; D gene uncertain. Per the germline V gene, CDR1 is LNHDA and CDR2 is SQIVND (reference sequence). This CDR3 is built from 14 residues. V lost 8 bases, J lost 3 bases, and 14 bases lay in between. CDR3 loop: CASDSGDPNQPQHF. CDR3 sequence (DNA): TGTGCCAGTGACTCAGGTGACCCCAATCAGCCCCAGCATTTT. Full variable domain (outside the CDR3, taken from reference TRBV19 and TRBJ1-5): DGGITQSPKYLFRKEGQNVTLSCEQNLNHDAMYWYRQDPGQGLRLIYYSQIVNDFQKGDIAEGYSVSREKKESFPLTVTSAQKNPTAFYLCASDSGDPNQPQHFGDGTRLSIL.

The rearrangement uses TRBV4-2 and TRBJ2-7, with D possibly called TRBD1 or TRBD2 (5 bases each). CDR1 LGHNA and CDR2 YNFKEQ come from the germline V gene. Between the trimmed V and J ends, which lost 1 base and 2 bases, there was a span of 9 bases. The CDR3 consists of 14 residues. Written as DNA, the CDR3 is TGTGCCAGCAGCCAAGGTCTGGGGGCCTACGAGCAGTACTTC. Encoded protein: CASSQGLGAYEQYF.

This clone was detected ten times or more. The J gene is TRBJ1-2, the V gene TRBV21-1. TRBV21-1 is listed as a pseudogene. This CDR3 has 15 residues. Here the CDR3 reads CASSTKRDYHYGYTF. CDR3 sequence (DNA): TGTGCCAGCAGCACCAAGAGGGATTACCACTATGGCTACACCTTC.

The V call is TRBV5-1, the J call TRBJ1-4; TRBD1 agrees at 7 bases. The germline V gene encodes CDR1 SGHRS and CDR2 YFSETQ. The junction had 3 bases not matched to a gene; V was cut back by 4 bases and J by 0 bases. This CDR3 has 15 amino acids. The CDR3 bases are TGCGCCAGCAGCCCCGGGACAGCAACTAATGAAAAACTGTTTTTT. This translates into CASSPGTATNEKLFF. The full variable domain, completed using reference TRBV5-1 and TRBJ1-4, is KAGVTQTPRYLIKTRGQQVTLSCSPISGHRSVSWYQQTPGQGLQFLFEYFSETQRNKGNFPGRFSGRQFSNSRSEMNVSTLELGDSALYLCASSPGTATNEKLFFGSGTQLSVL.

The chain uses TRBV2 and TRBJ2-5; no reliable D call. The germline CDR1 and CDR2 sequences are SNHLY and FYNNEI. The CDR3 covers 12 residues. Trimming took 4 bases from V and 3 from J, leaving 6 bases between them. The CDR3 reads CASSVIEETQYF. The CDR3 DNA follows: TGTGCCAGCAGTGTTATCGAAGAGACCCAGTACTTC.

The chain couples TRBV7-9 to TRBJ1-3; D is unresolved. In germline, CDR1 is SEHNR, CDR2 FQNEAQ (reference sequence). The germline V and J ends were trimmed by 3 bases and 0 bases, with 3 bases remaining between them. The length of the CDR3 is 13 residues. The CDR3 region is CASSLYSGNTIYF. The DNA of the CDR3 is TGTGCCAGCAGCTTGTACTCTGGAAACACCATATATTTT.

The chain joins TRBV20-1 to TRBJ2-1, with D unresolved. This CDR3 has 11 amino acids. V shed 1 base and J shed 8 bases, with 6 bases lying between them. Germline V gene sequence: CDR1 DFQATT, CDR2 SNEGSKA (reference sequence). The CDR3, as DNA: TGCAGTGCTAGAGTATCCCATGAGCAGTTCTTC. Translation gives CSARVSHEQFF.

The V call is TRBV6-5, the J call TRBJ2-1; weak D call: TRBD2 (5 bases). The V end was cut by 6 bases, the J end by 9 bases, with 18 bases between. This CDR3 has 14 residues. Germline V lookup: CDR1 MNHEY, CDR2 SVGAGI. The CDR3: CASSELLGSGEQFF. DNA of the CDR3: TGTGCCAGCAGCGAGCTACTAGGCTCCGGTGAGCAGTTCTTC.

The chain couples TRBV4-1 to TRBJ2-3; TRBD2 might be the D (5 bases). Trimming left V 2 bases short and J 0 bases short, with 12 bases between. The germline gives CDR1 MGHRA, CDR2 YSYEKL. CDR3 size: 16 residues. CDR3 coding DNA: TGCGCCAGCAGCCAATTGGACTCCACTAGCACAGATACGCAGTATTTT. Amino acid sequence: CASSQLDSTSTDTQYF.

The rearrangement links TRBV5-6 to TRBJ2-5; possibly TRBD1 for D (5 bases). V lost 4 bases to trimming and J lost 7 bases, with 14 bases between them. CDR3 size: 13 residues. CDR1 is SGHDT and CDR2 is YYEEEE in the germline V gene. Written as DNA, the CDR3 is TGTGCCAGCAGCGGCAGGGAATCAGGGACCCAGTACTTC. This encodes CASSGRESGTQYF.

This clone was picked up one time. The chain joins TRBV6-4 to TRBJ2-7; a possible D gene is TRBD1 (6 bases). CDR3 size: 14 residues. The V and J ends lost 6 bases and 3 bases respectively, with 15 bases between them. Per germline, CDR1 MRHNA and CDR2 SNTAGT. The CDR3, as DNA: TGTGCCAGCAGCGAGGGGGACACCCACTACGAGCAGTACTTC. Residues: CASSEGDTHYEQYF.

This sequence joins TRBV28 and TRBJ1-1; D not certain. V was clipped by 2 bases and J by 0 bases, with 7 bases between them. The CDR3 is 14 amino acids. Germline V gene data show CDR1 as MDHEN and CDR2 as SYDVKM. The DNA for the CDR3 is TGTGCCAGCAGTTTAGCCCGGTTGAACACTGAAGCTTTCTTT. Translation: CASSLARLNTEAFF. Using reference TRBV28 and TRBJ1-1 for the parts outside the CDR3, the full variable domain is DVKVTQSSRYLVKRTGEKVFLECVQDMDHENMFWYRQDPGLGLRLIYFSYDVKMKEKGDIPEGYSVSREKKERFSLILESASTNQTSMYLCASSLARLNTEAFFGQGTRLTVV.

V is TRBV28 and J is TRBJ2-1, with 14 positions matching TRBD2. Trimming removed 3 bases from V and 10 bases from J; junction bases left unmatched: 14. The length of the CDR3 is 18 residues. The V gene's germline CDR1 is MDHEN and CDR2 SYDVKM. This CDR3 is CASSLPPSTSGGAKEQFF. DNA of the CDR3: TGTGCCAGCAGTTTGCCCCCCTCGACTAGCGGGGGGGCAAAGGAGCAGTTCTTC.

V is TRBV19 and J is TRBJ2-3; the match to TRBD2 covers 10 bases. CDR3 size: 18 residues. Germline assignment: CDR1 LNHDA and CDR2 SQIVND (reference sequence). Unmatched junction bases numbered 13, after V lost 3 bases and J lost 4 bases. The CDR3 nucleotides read TGTGCCAGTAGTATTAGGCTAGCGGGAGAGTTAGTGGCAGATACGCAGTATTTT. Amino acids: CASSIRLAGELVADTQYF.

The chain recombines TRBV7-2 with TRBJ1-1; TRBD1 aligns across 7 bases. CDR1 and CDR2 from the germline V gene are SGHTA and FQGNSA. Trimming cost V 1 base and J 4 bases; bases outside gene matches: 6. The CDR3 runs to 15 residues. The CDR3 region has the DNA TGTGCCAGCAGCTTAGGTCAGGGGGTGGTCACTGAAGCTTTCTTT. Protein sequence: CASSLGQGVVTEAFF.

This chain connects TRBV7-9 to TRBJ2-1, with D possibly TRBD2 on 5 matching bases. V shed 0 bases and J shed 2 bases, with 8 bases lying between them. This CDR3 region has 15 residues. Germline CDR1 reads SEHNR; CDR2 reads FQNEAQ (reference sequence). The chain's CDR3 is CASSLARATYNEQFF. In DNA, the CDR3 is TGTGCCAGCAGCTTAGCGCGGGCTACCTACAATGAGCAGTTCTTC.

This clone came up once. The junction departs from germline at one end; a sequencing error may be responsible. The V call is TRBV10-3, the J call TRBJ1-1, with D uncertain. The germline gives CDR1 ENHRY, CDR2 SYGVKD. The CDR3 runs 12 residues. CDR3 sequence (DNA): TGTGCCATCAGGGAAGGGAACATTGAAGCTTTCTTT. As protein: CAIREGNIEAFF.

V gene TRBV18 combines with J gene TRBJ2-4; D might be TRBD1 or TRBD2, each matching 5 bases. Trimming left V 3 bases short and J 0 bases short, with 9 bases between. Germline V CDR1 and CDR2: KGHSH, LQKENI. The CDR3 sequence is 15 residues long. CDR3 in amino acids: CASSPGTIAKNIQYF. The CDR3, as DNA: TGTGCCAGCTCACCCGGGACCATAGCCAAAAACATTCAGTACTTC.